What follows is one T cell receptor (beta chain) and its context. This record belongs to a study of identical twins. In TCRdb, the 5' RACE reads were re-called with MiXCR into one record per CDR3 protein. The sample consists of around 530,000 distinct CDR3 sequences, about 15% of them appearing once. CDR1 is MGHRA, CDR2 YSYEKL, per germline. Deletions cut 0 bases from V and 5 bases from J, with 19 bases between. The CDR3 runs 17 residues. This sample was shared with a second study, whose subject was yellow fever vaccine responses in identical twins.

The V call is TRBV4-1, the J call TRBJ2-5; D is perhaps TRBD2 (6 bases). The origin of this receptor is a young woman in good health. The source material was CD4+ T cells sorted from blood. CDR3 in amino acids: CASSQESGLPARETQYF. DNA of the CDR3: TGCGCCAGCAGCCAAGAGTCGGGACTCCCGGCGCGGGAGACCCAGTACTTC.